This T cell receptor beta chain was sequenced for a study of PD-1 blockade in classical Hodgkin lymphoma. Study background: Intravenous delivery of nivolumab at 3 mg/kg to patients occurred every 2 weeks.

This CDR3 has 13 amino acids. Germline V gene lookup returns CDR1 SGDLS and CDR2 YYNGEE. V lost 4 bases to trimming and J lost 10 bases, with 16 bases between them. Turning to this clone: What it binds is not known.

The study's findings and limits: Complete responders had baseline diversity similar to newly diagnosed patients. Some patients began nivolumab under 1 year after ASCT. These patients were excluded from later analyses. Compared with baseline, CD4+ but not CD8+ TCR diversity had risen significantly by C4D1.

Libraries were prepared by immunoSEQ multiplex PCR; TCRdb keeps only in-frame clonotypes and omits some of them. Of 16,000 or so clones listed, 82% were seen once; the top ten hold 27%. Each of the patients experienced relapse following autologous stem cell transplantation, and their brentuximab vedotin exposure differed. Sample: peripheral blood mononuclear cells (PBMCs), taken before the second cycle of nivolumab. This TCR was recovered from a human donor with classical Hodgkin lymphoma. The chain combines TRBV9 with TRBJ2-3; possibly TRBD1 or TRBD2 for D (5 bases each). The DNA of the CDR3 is TGTGCCAGCAGCCTAAAGAGGGGAACCCCGCAGTATTTT. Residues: CASSLKRGTPQYF.